A single sample gave rise to the 27 T cell receptor beta chains below, sequenced in a study of multiple sclerosis patients with progressive multifocal leukoencephalopathy. Time point in this sample: before natalizumab initiation. This table comes from immunoSEQ multiplex PCR, and its TCRdb copy is limited to in-frame clones, with some not included. The table includes roughly 28,000 clones, around 89% detected once. Source material: PBMCs. The receptor source for this set is a human donor with multiple sclerosis.

Only one count was recorded for this clone. The V and J genes are TRBV4-1 and TRBJ1-2; D ambiguous. V lost 2 bases to trimming and J lost 2 bases, with 12 bases between them. Germline V gene lookup returns CDR1 MGHRA and CDR2 YSYEKL. The CDR3 length is 15 residues. The CDR3 coding sequence is TGCGCCAGCAGCCAATTCGAAGGTGGAAACTATGGCTACACCTTC. It specifies CASSQFEGGNYGYTF.

The chain is built from TRBV11-1 and TRBJ1-1; possible D gene TRBD1, 5 bases. Trimming cost V 3 bases and J 0 bases, with 11 bases left between them. This CDR3 is built from 15 residues. Germline CDR1 SGHAT, CDR2 FQDESV (reference sequence). The CDR3 coding sequence is TGTGCCAGCAGCTTCCCTGGGGGGATGAACACTGAAGCTTTCTTT. Protein product: CASSFPGGMNTEAFF.

This chain links TRBV27 with TRBJ2-1, with 13 bases aligning to TRBD2. The CDR3 is made up of 17 amino acids. Germline assignment: CDR1 MNHEY and CDR2 SMNVEV (reference sequence). The V gene end was trimmed by 2 bases and the J gene end by 8 bases; junction bases not matched to a gene: 9. The CDR3 loop reads CASSLILAGGPSHEQFF. The CDR3 nucleotides read TGTGCCAGCAGTTTAATACTAGCGGGGGGGCCTAGCCATGAGCAGTTCTTC.

The chain combines TRBV2 with TRBJ2-5, with D hard to call. Looked up from germline, CDR1 is SNHLY and CDR2 is FYNNEI. V was trimmed by 5 bases and J by 2 bases, leaving 15 bases between them. The CDR3 extends over 15 amino acids. The DNA of the CDR3 is TGTGCCAGCAGTACTTTGAGGACCCTGCAAGAGACCCAGTACTTC. This translates into CASSTLRTLQETQYF.

This clone was recorded once. V gene TRBV6-1 combines with J gene TRBJ2-1; possible D gene TRBD2, 6 bases. V was trimmed by 5 bases and J by 0 bases, leaving 8 bases between them. The CDR3 is made up of 14 amino acids. Looked up from germline, CDR1 is MNHNS and CDR2 is SASEGT. This chain's CDR3 is CASSKEGSYNEQFF. The CDR3 DNA sequence: TGTGCCAGCAGTAAGGAGGGCTCCTACAATGAGCAGTTCTTC.

The J gene is TRBJ1-6, the V gene TRBV2; D unclear. The CDR3 runs to 14 residues. Germline CDR1 reads SNHLY; CDR2 reads FYNNEI. V gave up 7 bases and J gave up 9 bases, with 16 bases separating them. Here the CDR3 reads CASTRAPGSSPLHF. In nucleotides, the CDR3 is TGTGCCAGCACGAGGGCGCCGGGTAGTTCACCCCTCCACTTT. Combining the CDR3 with reference TRBV2 and TRBJ1-6 gives the whole variable domain EPEVTQTPSHQVTQMGQEVILRCVPISNHLYFYWYRQILGQKVEFLVSFYNNEISEKSEIFDDQFSVERPDGSNFTLKIRSTKLEDSAMYFCASTRAPGSSPLHFGNGTRLTVT.

Notes on this clone: The sample holds other DNA sequences that translate to the same CDR3. The chain has TRBV6-5 and TRBJ1-5, with a weak D call TRBD1 (5 bases). The ends were cut back, 2 bases at V and 9 bases at J, with 8 bases in the middle. There are 12 residues in the CDR3. The germline V gene encodes CDR1 MNHEY and CDR2 SVGAGI. CDR3: CASSYQGGPQHF. DNA of the CDR3: TGTGCCAGCAGTTACCAGGGTGGGCCCCAGCATTTT.

The rearrangement links TRBV4-3 to TRBJ2-5; TRBD2 aligns across 12 bases. V trimming: 0 bases; J trimming: 5 bases; junction bases outside the gene matches: 4. The length of the CDR3 is 16 residues. CDR1 is LGHNA, CDR2 YSLEER, per germline. CDR3 nucleotides: TGCGCCAGCAGCCAAGATCTGCTAGCGGGGGGGGAGACCCAGTACTTC. It translates to CASSQDLLAGGETQYF.

This clone has more than one count but fewer than ten. This chain uses TRBV18 with TRBJ1-2; 8 nucleotides match TRBD1. The CDR3 is 15 amino acids. V gave up 0 bases and J gave up 8 bases; unmatched junction bases: 8. Germline V gene sequence: CDR1 KGHSH, CDR2 LQKENI. The CDR3: CASSPPPGGDQGYTF. For the CDR3, the DNA is TGTGCCAGCTCACCACCGCCAGGGGGCGATCAAGGCTACACCTTC. Supplemented by reference TRBV18 and TRBJ1-2, the full variable domain reads NAGVMQNPRHLVRRRGQEARLRCSPMKGHSHVYWYRQLPEEGLKFMVYLQKENIIDESGMPKERFSAEFPKEGPSILRIQQVVRGDSAAYFCASSPPPGGDQGYTFGSGTRLTVV.

This rearrangement joins TRBV4-2 to TRBJ2-4, with D possibly matching TRBD1 (7 bases). Germline values: CDR1 LGHNA, CDR2 YNFKEQ. V was shortened by 0 bases and J by 0 bases, with 15 bases between the two germline ends. The CDR3 loop spans 18 amino acids. In DNA form, the CDR3 reads TGTGCCAGCAGCCAAGATTGGGCAGGGGGGTTAGCCAAAAACATTCAGTACTTC. Translated: CASSQDWAGGLAKNIQYF.

The CDR3 DNA reads TGTGCCTGGAGTGGCGTTACCTCAAATCAGCCCCAGCATTTT. As protein: CAWSGVTSNQPQHF. The V and J genes are TRBV30 and TRBJ1-5, with D hard to call. V lost 1 base to trimming and J lost 4 bases, with 11 bases between them. Germline V CDR1 and CDR2: GTSNPN, SVGIG (reference sequence). The length of the CDR3 is 14 residues. The full variable domain, with the rest looked up from reference TRBV30 and TRBJ1-5, is SQTIHQWPATLVQPVGSPLSLECTVEGTSNPNLYWYRQAAGRGLQLLFYSVGIGQISSEVPQNLSASRPQDRQFILSSKKLLLSDSGFYLCAWSGVTSNQPQHFGDGTRLSIL.

The chain combines TRBV30 with TRBJ1-5; maybe TRBD1 (6 bases). Trimming left V 5 bases short and J 0 bases short, with 14 bases between. The CDR3 totals 15 residues. Germline-derived CDR1 and CDR2 are GTSNPN and SVGIG (reference sequence). In nucleotides, the CDR3 is TGTGCCTGGTCCTCGGGGGGCCATAGCAATCAGCCCCAGCATTTT. It specifies CAWSSGGHSNQPQHF.

This chain uses TRBV1 with TRBJ2-5; the tabulated D call, TRBD2, remains unverified against the DNA. TRBV1 is given as a pseudogene. The CDR3 consists of 17 residues. The CDR3 reads CTSSPTGFGGGQETQYF. The CDR3, as DNA: TGCACCAGCAGCCCCACGGGTTTTGGGGGGGGGCAAGAGACCCAGTACTTC.

The DNA of the CDR3 is TGTGCCAGCAGCTTAGAACCGACAGGGAGCATTGGCTACACCTTC. Protein sequence: CASSLEPTGSIGYTF. The chain links TRBV7-2 to TRBJ1-2; 7 bases are a match to TRBD1. CDR1 is SGHTA and CDR2 is FQGNSA in the germline V gene. CDR3 length: 15 amino acids. V dropped 1 base and J dropped 7; count of bases not matched to a gene: 9.

The chain couples TRBV19 to TRBJ2-6; D remains ambiguous. This CDR3 is built from 14 residues. V shed 7 bases and J shed 8 bases, with 15 bases lying between them. Germline V CDR1 and CDR2: LNHDA, SQIVND (reference sequence). CDR3 nucleotide sequence: TGTGCCAGTACCCGAACAACCGGGTCCAACGTCCTGACTTTC. The encoded protein is CASTRTTGSNVLTF.

J is TRBJ2-7 and V is TRBV11-2; D not resolved. CDR3 length: 13 residues. CDR1 and CDR2 (germline): SGHAT, FQNNGV. V was shortened by 5 bases and J by 2 bases, with 10 bases between the two germline ends. CDR3 amino acids: CASSPGEAYEQYF. CDR3 DNA sequence: TGTGCCAGCAGCCCAGGCGAGGCCTACGAGCAGTACTTC.

A few counts support this clone. V usage is TRBV6-1 and J usage is TRBJ2-1, with 8 bases aligning to TRBD2. V gave up 3 bases and J gave up 3 bases; unmatched junction bases: 7. CDR3 length: 16 residues. CDR1 is MNHNS, CDR2 SASEGT, per germline. CDR3 DNA: TGTGCCAGCAGTGAGCAAGTAGCGGGGAGCTACAATGAGCAGTTCTTC. Translating gives CASSEQVAGSYNEQFF.

The genes are TRBV20-1 and TRBJ1-2; D not certain. The V gene lost 5 bases and the J gene lost 5 bases, with 9 bases spanning the gap. CDR1 and CDR2 from the germline V gene are DFQATT and SNEGSKA (reference sequence). This CDR3 has 11 amino acids. The CDR3 region has the DNA TGCAGTGCTCCCGGTCCTTATGGCTACACCTTC. Translation: CSAPGPYGYTF.

The count of this clone is one. The rearrangement joins TRBV5-5 to TRBJ1-2; the D gene is possibly TRBD1 (5 bases). The CDR3 is 15 residues long. Germline assignment: CDR1 SGHKS and CDR2 YYEKEE (reference sequence). V lost 6 bases to trimming and J lost 7 bases, with 22 bases between them. CDR3 protein: CASTWDPGGAGGYTF. The CDR3 DNA sequence: TGTGCCAGCACTTGGGACCCGGGCGGAGCTGGTGGCTACACCTTC.

This sequence joins TRBV4-3 and TRBJ2-3, with D uncertain. The ends were cut back, 1 base at V and 4 bases at J, with 9 bases in the middle. Germline V gene sequence: CDR1 LGHNA, CDR2 YSLEER. There are 14 residues in the CDR3. The CDR3, as DNA: TGCGCCAGCAGCCAAGGATCCAAGTCAGATACGCAGTATTTT. It is translated as CASSQGSKSDTQYF.

The chain couples TRBV9 to TRBJ2-3; D call uncertain. The V end lost 4 bases, the J end lost 0 bases, and 9 bases lay between the germline ends. This CDR3 is built from 14 residues. CDR1 and CDR2 (germline): SGDLS, YYNGEE. CDR3 coding DNA: TGTGCCAGCAGCCGACGCGATAGCACAGATACGCAGTATTTT. Amino acids: CASSRRDSTDTQYF. Full variable domain (outside the CDR3, taken from reference TRBV9 and TRBJ2-3): DSGVTQTPKHLITATGQRVTLRCSPRSGDLSVYWYQQSLDQGLQFLIQYYNGEERAKGNILERFSAQQFPDLHSELNLSSLELGDSALYFCASSRRDSTDTQYFGPGTRLTVL.

A few counts support this clone. The chain joins TRBV27 to TRBJ1-2, with a tentative D call TRBD1 (5 bases). The CDR3 has 14 amino acids. Germline lookup yields CDR1 MNHEY and CDR2 SMNVEV (reference sequence). Trimming removed 3 bases from V and 7 bases from J, with 15 bases in between. Here the CDR3 reads CASSFHGARGGYTF. DNA of the CDR3: TGTGCCAGCAGTTTCCATGGGGCGAGGGGTGGCTACACCTTC.

The chain combines TRBV7-9 with TRBJ2-1, with D possibly TRBD1 on 6 matching bases. CDR1 is SEHNR, CDR2 FQNEAQ, per germline (reference sequence). Trimming stripped 1 base from V and 5 bases from J, with 12 bases between. The CDR3 spans 15 residues. The CDR3 DNA follows: TGTGCCAGCAGCTTAGGGTTCGGACAGCACAATGAGCAGTTCTTC. It specifies CASSLGFGQHNEQFF.

V is TRBV29-1 and J is TRBJ1-1; D is possibly TRBD1 (5 bases). The germline V gene has CDR1 SQVTM and CDR2 ANQGSEA. The CDR3 is 13 amino acids. Trimming removed 7 bases at V and 6 bases at J, with 18 bases between. The CDR3 nucleotides are TGCAGCGGGGGCCCCCCTCTGAAGGCTGAAGCTTTCTTT. This translates into CSGGPPLKAEAFF.

The chain combines TRBV29-1 with TRBJ1-2; unclear D gene. Between the trimmed V and J ends, which lost 4 bases and 7 bases, there was a span of 13 bases. There are 12 residues in the CDR3. The germline gives CDR1 SQVTM, CDR2 ANQGSEA. The CDR3 nucleotides read TGCAGCGTTGCTGAAGGGTCGGGTGGCTACACCTTC. Its translation is CSVAEGSGGYTF.

The chain has TRBV28 and TRBJ1-5, with D maybe TRBD1 (5 bases). The CDR3 extends over 14 amino acids. V was trimmed by 5 bases and J by 3 bases, leaving 11 bases between them. The germline V gene has CDR1 MDHEN and CDR2 SYDVKM. CDR3 DNA: TGTGCCAGCAGTCCGGACACCTCCAATCAGCCCCAGCATTTT. Translated: CASSPDTSNQPQHF.

The chain joins TRBV25-1 to TRBJ1-6; D remains ambiguous. V was shortened by 3 bases and J by 8 bases, with 11 bases between the two germline ends. Germline values: CDR1 MGHDK, CDR2 SYGVNS. This CDR3 spans 14 amino acids. The CDR3 sequence: CASSESIGHSPLHF. The CDR3 nucleotides read TGTGCCAGCAGTGAGAGCATCGGGCATTCACCCCTCCACTTT.